What follows is one TCR beta chain and its context. This clonotype was seen ten or more times. The antigen this receptor binds is unknown. It has no much larger one-base neighbor in the sample; base qualities were not kept. Including the terminal cysteine and phenylalanine, the CDR3 comprises 15 residues. Only the CDR3 DNA stays, 45 bases, in frame from base 1. In the germline V gene, CDR1 corresponds to ENHRY and CDR2 to SYGVKD. Deletion took 3 bases off V and 2 bases off J, with a span of 10 bases between the germline ends. This record comes from a study of identical twins (TCRdb year 2016). Regarding the complete study: To test whether fetal clonotypes persist, the study used deep sequencing on TCR alpha and beta repertoires from monozygotic twins, unrelated adults of various ages, and cord blood. Replicate twin experiments were performed at different times using different library preparation protocols to rule out contamination.

The receptor library was made with 5' RACE. The listed sequencing device is Illumina HiSeq 2000. A universal primer binding site was introduced by template switching, and a unique molecular identifier was present in the final cDNA, enabling accurate counting of TCR cDNA molecules. Specific primers in the conserved constant-segment region were used to synthesize first-strand cDNA for TCR alpha and beta chains. To control for contamination, every cDNA library carried two barcodes: a SMART-Mk sample barcode plus Illumina barcodes. Two successive PCR steps introduced TruSeq adapter sequences along with Illumina sample barcodes. The TCR alpha and beta cDNA libraries were sequenced on the Illumina HiSeq platform using custom primers. For the original study's pipeline: MiGEC processed the raw reads to extract unique molecular identifiers, while MiXCR was used to determine the CDR3 positions. For each individual, recombination models were inferred using an EM algorithm with the repgenHMM and IGoR tools. The tcR package in R was used for shared clonotype analysis, with sharing normalized by the product of cloneset sizes. To study raw recombination without the effects of thymic and clonal selection, out-of-frame nonproductive sequences were analyzed. TCRdb's own reprocessing of the public reads used fastp at Q25 and MiXCR and kept productive beta chains. For every CDR3 protein sequence, its rows merge into one entry that carries the most common genes and DNA. TCRdb, not the authors, supplied the V and J calls. Present in this sample are about 200,000 distinct CDR3 sequences, under 10% of which were seen just once. Clones ranked in the top ten supply around 2.1% of the sample.

Every donor in the study was a healthy Caucasian. Three pairs of female monozygotic twins, all aged 18 to 29 years, were included in the twin cohort. Miltenyi CD45RO+ enrichment and human naive T-cell isolation kits were used to isolate memory (CD45RO+) and naive T cells from PBMC. Points the paper makes about the study in general: Fewer insertions were carried by abundant cord blood beta clonotypes; a weaker similar trend was observed in young adult naive repertoires, while no such trend was observed in memory repertoires. Invariant T cells such as MAIT and iNKT could partly confound zero-insertion analyses, although diverse VJ usage argued against such confounding for most clonotypes. Compared with coincidental sharing between unrelated individuals, an excess of low generation-probability sequences was observed among out-of-frame TCR alpha sequences shared between twins. Recombination models systematically underestimated out-of-frame TCR alpha sharing in monozygotic twins but agreed with sharing between unrelated individuals. Conclusions relied on cross-sectional statistical analysis, since the same donors could not be followed over many years. Excess twin sharing in beta out-of-frame sequences was weaker because fewer shared sequences lowered the signal-to-noise ratio.

These same data were also listed under a study on yellow fever vaccine responses in identical twins. As the second paper documents: The authors reported that the T cell response to vaccination in identical twins appeared partly convergent and partly personalized. The study precisely tracked vaccine-responding T cell clones in identical twins.

Sequenced: memory (CD45RO+) T cells sorted from blood. This specimen's cell subset or site label, interpreted: CD45RO+ enriched T cells. This TCR was sampled from a woman between 18 and 30 years old in good health. The rearranged chain carries TRBV10-3 and TRBJ2-2; the best D guess is TRBD1, with 6 bases matching. The CDR3 is CAISERDINTGELFF. The DNA is TGTGCCATCAGTGAAAGGGACATCAACACCGGGGAGCTGTTTTTT.